A single sample gave rise to the 4 T cell receptor beta chains below, sequenced in a study of blood T cell repertoires in COVID-19. Using immunoSEQ multiplex PCR, the repertoire was profiled, and TCRdb retains in-frame clones only, with some absent. The sample consists of roughly 150,000 clones, roughly four fifths of them appearing once. Sequencing input: peripheral blood. The receptors stem from a human donor in a cohort sampled during active COVID-19.

There are a few counts of this clone. The chain has TRBV5-1 and TRBJ2-7; a possible D gene is TRBD2 (7 bases). The CDR3 has 16 residues. Per germline, CDR1 SGHRS and CDR2 YFSETQ. The V and J ends lost 4 bases and 2 bases respectively, with 19 bases between them. The CDR3 is CASSPLGGGGTYEQYF. Written as DNA, the CDR3 is TGCGCCAGCAGCCCTTTAGGGGGGGGAGGGACCTACGAGCAGTACTTC.

The rearrangement joins TRBV7-9 to TRBJ2-7; 7 positions match TRBD1. There are 13 residues in the CDR3. The V gene end was trimmed by 5 bases and the J gene end by 4 bases; junction bases not matched to a gene: 5. Looked up from germline, CDR1 is SEHNR and CDR2 is FQNEAQ (reference sequence). The CDR3 DNA reads as TGTGCCAGCAGCCGGGACAGAGATTACGAGCAGTACTTC. Protein product: CASSRDRDYEQYF.

To note about this clone: This sequence may be a read error, since a much larger clone differs from it by one base. J is TRBJ1-1 and V is TRBV9; TRBD1 matches at 7 bases. The CDR3 has 13 residues. With 5 bases clipped from V and 1 base from J, the junction kept 2 bases outside the gene matches. Per germline, CDR1 SGDLS and CDR2 YYNGEE. CDR3 amino acids: CASSRDRNTEAFF. The CDR3 coding sequence is TGTGCCAGCAGTCGGGACAGGAACACTGAAGCTTTCTTT.

The chain links TRBV10-3 to TRBJ2-2; TRBD2 agrees at 10 bases. CDR3 length equals 16 residues. Germline CDR1 reads ENHRY; CDR2 reads SYGVKD. With 8 bases clipped from V and 5 bases from J, the junction kept 11 bases outside the gene matches. Here the CDR3 reads CAIPALAGEITGELFF. The CDR3, as DNA: TGTGCCATCCCCGCCCTAGCGGGGGAGATTACCGGGGAGCTGTTTTTT.